This TCR beta chain originates from a study of blood T cell repertoires in COVID-19. Study-wide background: Samples representing acute and convalescent COVID-19 were sourced from the United States, Italy and Spain. In each case, the material was cDNA or gDNA derived from T cells, B-cell-depleted T cells, or PBMCs.

Original processing notes: It was from reference gene primer amplification that nucleated cell counts were estimated. Only in-frame clones appear in the TCRdb table, and some are missing; sequencing was by immunoSEQ multiplex PCR. V and J calls and clone size come straight from that table; D and trimming were deduced from the DNA. The sample shows under 250,000 clones, about 86% of them seen only once. V dropped 0 bases and J dropped 2; count of bases not matched to a gene: 3. Germline CDR1 reads SGHTA; CDR2 reads FQGNSA. The CDR3 is made up of 16 amino acids. Sequencing input: peripheral blood. The TCR sequence derives from an older man with acute or convalescent COVID-19. The rearrangement links TRBV7-2 to TRBJ2-7, with 11 bases aligning to TRBD2. The CDR3 spells CASSLAPSGRTYEQYF. DNA of the CDR3: TGTGCCAGCAGCTTAGCCCCTAGCGGGAGGACCTACGAGCAGTACTTC.